This TCR beta chain was documented in a study of OX40 agonist ivuxolimab in advanced cancers. Across the study: Prior anti-PD-1, anti-PD-L1 or anti-CTLA-4 therapy was allowed; more than 30% had some.

The germline gives CDR1 LNHDA, CDR2 SQIVND (reference sequence). The CDR3 is 14 amino acids. J gave up 4 bases and V 4 bases, and 3 bases lay outside the gene matches. The table came from immunoSEQ multiplex PCR; TCRdb's copy has only in-frame clones and leaves some out. This sample has about 68,000 clones, with more than 75% found just once. This chain joins TRBV19 and TRBJ1-5, with 8 bases lining up with TRBD1. The sequence was collected from an adult with an advanced solid tumor such as melanoma, head and neck, liver or kidney cancer. Sample: CD4+ or CD8+ T cells sorted from blood, taken in a trial of the OX40 agonist ivuxolimab. The CDR3: CASSTDRGNQPQHF. The CDR3 region has the DNA TGTGCCAGTAGTACCGACAGGGGTAATCAGCCCCAGCATTTT. Using reference TRBV19 and TRBJ1-5 for the parts outside the CDR3, the full variable domain is DGGITQSPKYLFRKEGQNVTLSCEQNLNHDAMYWYRQDPGQGLRLIYYSQIVNDFQKGDIAEGYSVSREKKESFPLTVTSAQKNPTAFYLCASSTDRGNQPQHFGDGTRLSIL.